This entry lists 5 T cell receptor beta chains sequenced from one sample in a study of blood T cell repertoires in COVID-19. Using immunoSEQ multiplex PCR, the repertoire was profiled, and TCRdb retains in-frame clones only, with some absent. The data hold about 180,000 clones, with 80% to 90% observed a single time. The sample was peripheral blood. The receptors were gathered from a human donor with active or convalescent COVID-19. The donor label of this sample is uncertain.

This clone was observed a few times. This chain uses TRBV12-3 or TRBV12-4 with TRBJ1-1; D remains ambiguous. V lost 6 bases, J lost 7 bases, and 12 bases lay in between. The CDR3 runs to 12 residues. CDR3 amino acids: CASSLKSIEAFF. CDR3 DNA: TGTGCCAGCAGCCTAAAGAGTATTGAAGCTTTCTTT.

The chain uses TRBV24-1 and TRBJ2-5; D remains unclear. V was shortened by 4 bases and J by 0 bases, with 5 bases between the two germline ends. The CDR3 contains 13 residues. Germline values: CDR1 KGHDR, CDR2 SFDVKD. As DNA, the CDR3 is TGTGCCACCAGTGACGGGTACCAAGAGACCCAGTACTTC. It specifies CATSDGYQETQYF.

The J gene is TRBJ1-5, the V gene TRBV24-1, with D maybe TRBD1 (5 bases). Germline CDR1 and CDR2: KGHDR and SFDVKD. The CDR3 totals 14 residues. Trimming cost V 6 bases and J 7 bases, with 15 bases left between them. CDR3 sequence reads: CATSMAGGTQPQHF. The CDR3 bases are TGTGCCACCAGTATGGCGGGAGGGACCCAGCCCCAGCATTTT.

The sample holds a few counts of this clone. This chain links TRBV11-2 with TRBJ2-1; 13 bases are shared with TRBD2. The germline CDR1 and CDR2 sequences are SGHAT and FQNNGV. The CDR3 has 15 amino acids. V shed 5 bases, J shed 7 bases, and the junction held 5 bases outside the gene matches. The CDR3 sequence is CASSRTSGRTNEQFF. For the CDR3, the DNA is TGTGCCAGCAGCAGGACTAGCGGGAGAACGAATGAGCAGTTCTTC.

The rearrangement joins TRBV11-2 to TRBJ1-1, with D perhaps TRBD1 (6 bases). Germline V gene lookup returns CDR1 SGHAT and CDR2 FQNNGV. Trimming pared 1 base from V and 11 bases from J, leaving 20 bases between. This CDR3 comprises 15 residues. DNA of the CDR3: TGTGCCAGCAGCTTAGGTGGGGGCCGTACTTTTGATGCTTTCTTT. Protein sequence: CASSLGGGRTFDAFF.